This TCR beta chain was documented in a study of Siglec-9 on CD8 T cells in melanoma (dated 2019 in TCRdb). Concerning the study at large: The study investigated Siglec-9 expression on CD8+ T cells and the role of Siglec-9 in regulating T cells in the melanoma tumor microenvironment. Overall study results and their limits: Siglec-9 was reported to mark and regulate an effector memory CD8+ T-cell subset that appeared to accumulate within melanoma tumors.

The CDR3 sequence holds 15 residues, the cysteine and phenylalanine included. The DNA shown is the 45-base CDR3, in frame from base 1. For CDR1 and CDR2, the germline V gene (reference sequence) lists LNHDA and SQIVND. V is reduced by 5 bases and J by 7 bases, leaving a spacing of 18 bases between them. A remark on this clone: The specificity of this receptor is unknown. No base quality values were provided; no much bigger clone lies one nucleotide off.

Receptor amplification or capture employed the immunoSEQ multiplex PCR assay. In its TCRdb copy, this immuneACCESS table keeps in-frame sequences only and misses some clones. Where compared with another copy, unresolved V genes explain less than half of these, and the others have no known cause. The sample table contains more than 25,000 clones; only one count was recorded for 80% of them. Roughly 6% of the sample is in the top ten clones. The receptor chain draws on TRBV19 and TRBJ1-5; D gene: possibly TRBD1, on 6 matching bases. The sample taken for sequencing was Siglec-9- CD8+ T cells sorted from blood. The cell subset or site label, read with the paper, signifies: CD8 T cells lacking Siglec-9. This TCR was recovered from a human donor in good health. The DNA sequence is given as TGTGCCAGTAGTGTGGCACAGGGCCCTCAACAGCCCCAGCATTTT. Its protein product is CASSVAQGPQQPQHF.